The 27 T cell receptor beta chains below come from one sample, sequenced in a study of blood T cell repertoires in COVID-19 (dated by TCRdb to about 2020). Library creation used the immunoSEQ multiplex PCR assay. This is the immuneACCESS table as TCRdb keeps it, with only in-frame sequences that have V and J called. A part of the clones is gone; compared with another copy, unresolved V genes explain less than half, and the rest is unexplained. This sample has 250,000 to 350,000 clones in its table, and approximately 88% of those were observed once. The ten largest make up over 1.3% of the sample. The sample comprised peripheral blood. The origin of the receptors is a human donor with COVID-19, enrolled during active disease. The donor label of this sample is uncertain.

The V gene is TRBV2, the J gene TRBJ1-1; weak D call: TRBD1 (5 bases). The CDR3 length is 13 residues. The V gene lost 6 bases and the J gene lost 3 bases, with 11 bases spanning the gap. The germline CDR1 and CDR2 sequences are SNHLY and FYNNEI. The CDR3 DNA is TGTGCCAGCAGAGATCCCAGGGACACTGAAGCTTTCTTT. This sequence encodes CASRDPRDTEAFF.

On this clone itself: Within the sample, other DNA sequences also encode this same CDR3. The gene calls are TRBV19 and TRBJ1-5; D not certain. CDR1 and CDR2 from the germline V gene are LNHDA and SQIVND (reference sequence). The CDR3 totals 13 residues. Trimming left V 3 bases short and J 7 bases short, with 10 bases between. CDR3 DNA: TGTGCCAGTAGTATGCAAGGAGGCCAGCCCCAGCATTTT. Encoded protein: CASSMQGGQPQHF.

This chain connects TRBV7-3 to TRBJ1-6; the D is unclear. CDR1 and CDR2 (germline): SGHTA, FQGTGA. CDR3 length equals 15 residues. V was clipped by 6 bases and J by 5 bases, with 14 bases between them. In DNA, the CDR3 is TGTGCCAGCAGTGTGTCCGGGAGGAATAATTCACCCCTCCACTTT. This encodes CASSVSGRNNSPLHF.

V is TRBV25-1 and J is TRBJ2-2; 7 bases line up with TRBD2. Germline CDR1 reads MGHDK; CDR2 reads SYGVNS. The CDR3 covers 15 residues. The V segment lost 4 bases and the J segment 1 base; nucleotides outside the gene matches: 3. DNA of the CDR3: TGTGCCAGCAGTGTGGCGGGAGTGAACACCGGGGAGCTGTTTTTT. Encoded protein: CASSVAGVNTGELFF. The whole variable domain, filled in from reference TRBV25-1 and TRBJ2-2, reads EADIYQTPRYLVIGTGKKITLECSQTMGHDKMYWYQQDPGMELHLIHYSYGVNSTEKGDLSSESTVSRIRTEHFPLTLESARPSHTSQYLCASSVAGVNTGELFFGEGSRLTVL.

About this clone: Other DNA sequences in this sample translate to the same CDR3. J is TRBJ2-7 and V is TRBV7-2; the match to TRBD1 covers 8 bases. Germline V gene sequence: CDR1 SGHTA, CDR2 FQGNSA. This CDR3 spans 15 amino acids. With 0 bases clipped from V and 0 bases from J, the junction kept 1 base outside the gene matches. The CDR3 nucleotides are TGTGCCAGCAGCTTAGCCGGGACAGGCTCCTACGAGCAGTACTTC. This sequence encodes CASSLAGTGSYEQYF.

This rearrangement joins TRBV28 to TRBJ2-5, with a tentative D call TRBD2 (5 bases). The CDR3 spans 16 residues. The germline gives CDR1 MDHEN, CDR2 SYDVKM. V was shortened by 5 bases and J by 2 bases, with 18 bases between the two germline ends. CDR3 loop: CASSPGVARTQETQYF. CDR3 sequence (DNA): TGTGCCAGCAGTCCCGGGGTAGCGAGAACTCAAGAGACCCAGTACTTC.

The CDR3 protein is CASSASGREVQETQYF. The CDR3 DNA reads as TGTGCCAGCAGTGCCTCGGGGCGGGAGGTCCAAGAGACCCAGTACTTC. The J gene is TRBJ2-5, the V gene TRBV28; 8 bases fit TRBD2. The CDR3 is made up of 16 amino acids. The ends lost 5 bases at V and 1 base at J; junction bases unmatched: 9. Germline values: CDR1 MDHEN, CDR2 SYDVKM.

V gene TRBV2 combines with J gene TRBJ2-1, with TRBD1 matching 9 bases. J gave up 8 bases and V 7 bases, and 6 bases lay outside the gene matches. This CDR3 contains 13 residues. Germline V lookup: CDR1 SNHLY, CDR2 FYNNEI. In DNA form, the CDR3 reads TGTGCCAGCACCTTGGACAGGGGCCATGAGCAGTTCTTC. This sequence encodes CASTLDRGHEQFF.

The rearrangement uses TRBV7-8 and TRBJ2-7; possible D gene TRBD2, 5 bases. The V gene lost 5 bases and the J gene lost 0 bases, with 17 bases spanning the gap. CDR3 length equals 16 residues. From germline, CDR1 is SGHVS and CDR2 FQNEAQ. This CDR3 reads CASSRFGGGSSYEQYF. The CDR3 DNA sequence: TGTGCCAGCAGCCGCTTTGGAGGCGGAAGCTCCTACGAGCAGTACTTC. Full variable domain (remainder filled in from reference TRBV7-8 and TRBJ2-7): GAGVSQSPRYKVAKRGQDVALRCDPISGHVSLFWYQQALGQGPEFLTYFQNEAQLDKSGLPSDRFFAERPEGSVSTLKIQRTQQEDSAVYLCASSRFGGGSSYEQYFGPGTRLTVT.

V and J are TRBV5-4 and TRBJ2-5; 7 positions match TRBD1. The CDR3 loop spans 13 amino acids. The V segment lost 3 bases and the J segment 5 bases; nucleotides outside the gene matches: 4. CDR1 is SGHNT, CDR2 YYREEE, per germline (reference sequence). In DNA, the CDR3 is TGTGCCAGCAGCTCCGGACAGGTCGAGACCCAGTACTTC. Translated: CASSSGQVETQYF.

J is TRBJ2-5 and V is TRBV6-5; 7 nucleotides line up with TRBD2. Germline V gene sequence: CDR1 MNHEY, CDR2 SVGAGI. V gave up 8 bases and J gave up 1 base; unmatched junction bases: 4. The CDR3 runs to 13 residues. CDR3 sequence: CASRPSGQETQYF. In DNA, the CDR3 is TGTGCCAGCCGACCTAGCGGCCAAGAGACCCAGTACTTC.

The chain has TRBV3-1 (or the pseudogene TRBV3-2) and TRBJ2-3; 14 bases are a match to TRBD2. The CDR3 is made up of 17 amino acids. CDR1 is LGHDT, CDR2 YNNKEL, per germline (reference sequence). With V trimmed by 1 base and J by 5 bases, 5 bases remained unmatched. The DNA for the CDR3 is TGTGCCAGCAGCCAAGGTTCTGGGACTAGCGGGAGAGATACGCAGTATTTT. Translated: CASSQGSGTSGRDTQYF.

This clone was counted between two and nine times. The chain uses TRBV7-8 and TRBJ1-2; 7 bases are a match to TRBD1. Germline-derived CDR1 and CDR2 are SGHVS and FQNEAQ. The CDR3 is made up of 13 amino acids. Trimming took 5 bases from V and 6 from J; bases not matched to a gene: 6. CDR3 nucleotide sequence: TGTGCCAGCAGCACGACAGGGTGGAATGGCTACACCTTC. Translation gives CASSTTGWNGYTF.

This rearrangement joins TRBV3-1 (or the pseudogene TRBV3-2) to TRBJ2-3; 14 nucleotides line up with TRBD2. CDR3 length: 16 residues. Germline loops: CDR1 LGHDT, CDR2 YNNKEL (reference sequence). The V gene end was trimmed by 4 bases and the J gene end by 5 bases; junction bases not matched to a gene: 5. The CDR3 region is CASSPTSGRVGDTQYF. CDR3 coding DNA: TGTGCCAGCAGCCCGACTAGCGGGAGGGTTGGAGATACGCAGTATTTT.

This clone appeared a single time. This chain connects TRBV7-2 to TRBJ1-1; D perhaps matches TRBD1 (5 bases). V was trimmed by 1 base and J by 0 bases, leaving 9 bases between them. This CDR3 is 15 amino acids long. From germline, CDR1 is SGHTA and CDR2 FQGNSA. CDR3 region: CASSLDPGMNTEAFF. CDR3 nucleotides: TGTGCCAGCAGCTTAGATCCAGGGATGAACACTGAAGCTTTCTTT.

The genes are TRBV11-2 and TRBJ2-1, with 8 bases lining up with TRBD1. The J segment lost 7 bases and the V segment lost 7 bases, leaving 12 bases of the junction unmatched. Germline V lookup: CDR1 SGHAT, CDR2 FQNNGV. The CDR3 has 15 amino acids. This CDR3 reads CASTSGTGPWNEQFF. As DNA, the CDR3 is TGTGCCAGCACCAGTGGGACAGGCCCTTGGAATGAGCAGTTCTTC.

CDR3 region: CASSPDRVATGELFF. CDR3 nucleotides: TGTGCCAGCAGTCCGGACAGGGTTGCCACCGGGGAGCTGTTTTTT. This rearrangement joins TRBV27 to TRBJ2-2; 8 positions agree with TRBD1. CDR1 is MNHEY, CDR2 SMNVEV, per germline (reference sequence). V gave up 5 bases and J gave up 4 bases; unmatched junction bases: 6. The CDR3 sequence is 15 residues long.

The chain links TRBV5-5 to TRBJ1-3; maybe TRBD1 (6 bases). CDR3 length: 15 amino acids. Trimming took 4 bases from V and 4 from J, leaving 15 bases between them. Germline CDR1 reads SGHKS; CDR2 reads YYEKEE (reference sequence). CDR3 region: CASSATGLSGNTIYF. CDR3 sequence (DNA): TGTGCCAGCAGCGCCACAGGGTTGTCGGGAAACACCATATATTTT. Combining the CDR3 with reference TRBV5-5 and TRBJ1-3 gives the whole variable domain DAGVTQSPTHLIKTRGQQVTLRCSPISGHKSVSWYQQVLGQGPQFIFQYYEKEERGRGNFPDRFSARQFPNYSSELNVNALLLGDSALYLCASSATGLSGNTIYFGEGSWLTVV.

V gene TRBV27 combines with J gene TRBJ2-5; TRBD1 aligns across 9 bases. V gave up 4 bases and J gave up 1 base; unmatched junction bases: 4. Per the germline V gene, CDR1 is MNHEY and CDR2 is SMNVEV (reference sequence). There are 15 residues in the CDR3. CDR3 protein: CASSSQGAAQETQYF. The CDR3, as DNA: TGTGCCAGCAGTTCACAGGGGGCGGCCCAAGAGACCCAGTACTTC.

The CDR3 loop is CASSLLSSGPSYEQYF. The CDR3 nucleotides read TGCGCCAGCAGCTTGTTGTCTAGCGGGCCGTCCTACGAGCAGTACTTC. The J gene is TRBJ2-7, the V gene TRBV5-1; 8 bases line up with TRBD2. J lost 1 base, V lost 1 base, and 7 bases had no gene match. The CDR3 is made up of 16 amino acids. CDR1 is SGHRS and CDR2 is YFSETQ in the germline V gene.

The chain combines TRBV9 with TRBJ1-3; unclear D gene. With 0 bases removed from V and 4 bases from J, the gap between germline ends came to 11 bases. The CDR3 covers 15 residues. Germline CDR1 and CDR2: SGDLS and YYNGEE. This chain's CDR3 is CASSVAGQAGNTIYF. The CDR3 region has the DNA TGTGCCAGCAGCGTAGCAGGCCAAGCAGGAAACACCATATATTTT.

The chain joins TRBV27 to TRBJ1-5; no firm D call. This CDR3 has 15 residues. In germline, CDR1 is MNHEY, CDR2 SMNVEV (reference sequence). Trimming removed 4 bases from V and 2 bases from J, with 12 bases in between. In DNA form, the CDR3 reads TGTGCCAGCAGTTGGCGGGATCCGGGCAATCAGCCCCAGCATTTT. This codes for CASSWRDPGNQPQHF.

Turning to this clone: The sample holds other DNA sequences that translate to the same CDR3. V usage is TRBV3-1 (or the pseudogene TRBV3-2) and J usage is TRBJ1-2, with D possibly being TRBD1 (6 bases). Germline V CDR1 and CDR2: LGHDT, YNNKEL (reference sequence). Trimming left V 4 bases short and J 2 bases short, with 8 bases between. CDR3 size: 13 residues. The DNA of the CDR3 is TGTGCCAGCAGCCCTACAGGGAACTATGGCTACACCTTC. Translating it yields CASSPTGNYGYTF.

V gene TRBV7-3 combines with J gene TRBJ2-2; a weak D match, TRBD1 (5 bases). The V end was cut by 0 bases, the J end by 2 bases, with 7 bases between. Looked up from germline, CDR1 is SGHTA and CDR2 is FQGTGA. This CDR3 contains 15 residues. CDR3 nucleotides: TGTGCCAGCAGCTTAACGGACACCAACACCGGGGAGCTGTTTTTT. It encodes CASSLTDTNTGELFF.

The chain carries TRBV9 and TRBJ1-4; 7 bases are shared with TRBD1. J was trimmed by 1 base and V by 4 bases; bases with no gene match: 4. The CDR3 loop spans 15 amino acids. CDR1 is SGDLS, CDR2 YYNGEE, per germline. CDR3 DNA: TGTGCCAGCAGCCCCCGACAGGGAACTAATGAAAAACTGTTTTTT. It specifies CASSPRQGTNEKLFF. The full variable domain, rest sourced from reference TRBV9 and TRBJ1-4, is DSGVTQTPKHLITATGQRVTLRCSPRSGDLSVYWYQQSLDQGLQFLIQYYNGEERAKGNILERFSAQQFPDLHSELNLSSLELGDSALYFCASSPRQGTNEKLFFGSGTQLSVL.

This CDR3 is CASSFSAGGAVEAFF. For the CDR3, the DNA is TGTGCCAGCAGCTTCAGCGCAGGGGGCGCAGTTGAAGCTTTCTTT. The J gene is TRBJ1-1, the V gene TRBV7-8, with 8 bases fitting TRBD1. The ends lost 3 bases at V and 7 bases at J; junction bases unmatched: 10. Germline loops: CDR1 SGHVS, CDR2 FQNEAQ. The CDR3 is 15 residues long.

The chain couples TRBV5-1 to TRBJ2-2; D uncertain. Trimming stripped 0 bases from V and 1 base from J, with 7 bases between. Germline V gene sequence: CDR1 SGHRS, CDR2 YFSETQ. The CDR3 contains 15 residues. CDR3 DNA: TGCGCCAGCAGCTTGGTGGTCGGGAACACCGGGGAGCTGTTTTTT. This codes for CASSLVVGNTGELFF.